The 3 T cell receptor beta chains below come from one sample, sequenced in a study of shared clonotypes between healthy human individuals (dated by TCRdb to the early 2020s). For the CD8 naive samples, CD45RO-negative cells were positively selected for CCR7, yielding a CD45RA+CCR7+ population from which TemRA cells were excluded. The library was made by the immunoSEQ multiplex PCR assay. TCRdb carries this immuneACCESS record with in-frame sequences only. Its versions omit some clonotypes, under half of them owing to an unresolved V gene in the studies checked, with the rest unexplained. The sample table shows a few million clones, and roughly 93% are seen once. The top ten constitute approximately 1.7% of the sample. Material for sequencing was naive CD8+ T cells from PBMCs. Explained via the paper, the cell subset or site label denotes: CD45RA+CCR7+. The receptors originated from a man in his late teens or twenties in good health. Some clones in this sample may be carry-over from other donors' samples.

The rearrangement uses TRBV10-3 and TRBJ2-1; TRBD2 matches at 9 bases. The trim removed 6 bases at V and 6 bases at J, leaving 9 bases unmatched. This CDR3 spans 15 amino acids. Germline V CDR1 and CDR2: ENHRY, SYGVKD. CDR3 sequence: CAISGTSRPRNEQFF. The CDR3 nucleotides read TGTGCCATCAGCGGGACTAGCCGCCCCCGCAATGAGCAGTTCTTC.

In DNA, the CDR3 is TGTGCCAGCAGTCATACCCTAGCGGGAGGAACAGATACGCAGTATTTT. Protein product: CASSHTLAGGTDTQYF. V usage is TRBV27 and J usage is TRBJ2-3; the match to TRBD2 covers 11 bases. The CDR3 sequence is 16 residues long. Germline assignment: CDR1 MNHEY and CDR2 SMNVEV (reference sequence). V lost 5 bases and J lost 3; bases outside the gene matches: 7.

The chain carries TRBV13 and TRBJ2-5, with D perhaps matching TRBD2 (6 bases). V gave up 5 bases and J gave up 2 bases, with 12 bases separating them. The germline V gene encodes CDR1 PRHDT and CDR2 FYEKMQ (reference sequence). The CDR3 totals 14 residues. CDR3 amino acids: CASSGRLVQETQYF. The CDR3 nucleotides are TGTGCCAGCAGCGGGCGACTAGTACAAGAGACCCAGTACTTC.